The rows below give T cell receptor beta chains drawn from one sample of a study of T cells in Graves' hyperthyroidism and ophthalmopathy. MiXCR, run by TCRdb on the multiplex PCR reads, gives a single entry per CDR3 protein. Of approximately 510,000 distinct CDR3 sequences in the sample, approximately 49% were seen once. Sequencing used peripheral blood or thyroid tissue (not recorded which). The source of these receptors is an adult woman with Graves' disease, either hyperthyroidism or ophthalmopathy (not recorded which). CDR3s include the opening cysteine and the closing phenylalanine or tryptophan. Each record gives: V gene, clone size, J gene, D gene, CDR3 length, CDR3 protein, CDR3 DNA. D genes are given only for firm matches. Not every row has a clone size; where given, it reads once, few, many or a size class.

v_gene: TRBV7-2; abundance: many; j_gene: TRBJ2-5; d_gene: TRBD1; len: 13; CDR3aa: CASSLGDRETQYF; CDR3nt: TGTGCCAGCAGCTTAGGGGACAGGGAGACCCAGTACTTC
v_gene: TRBV28; abundance: few; j_gene: TRBJ1-5; d_gene: .; len: 14; CDR3aa: CASSLGLGSQPQHF; CDR3nt: TGTGCCAGCAGTTTAGGTTTGGGGTCTCAGCCCCAGCATTTT
v_gene: TRBV29-1; abundance: .; j_gene: TRBJ1-6; d_gene: .; len: 17; CDR3aa: CSVEGLAGGAYNSPLHF; CDR3nt: TGCAGCGTTGAAGGGCTAGCGGGAGGGGCTTACAATTCACCCCTCCACTTT
v_gene: TRBV6-1; abundance: .; j_gene: TRBJ1-2; d_gene: TRBD1; len: 13; CDR3aa: CASSRQGRSGYTF; CDR3nt: TGTGCCAGCAGTAGACAGGGGCGGAGTGGCTACACCTTC
v_gene: TRBV28; abundance: few; j_gene: TRBJ1-5; d_gene: .; len: 12; CDR3aa: CASSFGSQPQHF; CDR3nt: TGTGCCAGCAGTTTCGGGTCTCAGCCCCAGCATTTT
v_gene: TRBV7-9; abundance: .; j_gene: TRBJ1-5; d_gene: .; len: 12; CDR3aa: CASSSAWEAQHF; CDR3nt: TGTGCCAGCAGCTCAGCCTGGGAGGCCCAGCATTTT
v_gene: TRBV7-9; abundance: .; j_gene: TRBJ1-3; d_gene: .; len: 16; CDR3aa: CASSSGPPGVGNTIYF; CDR3nt: TGTGCCAGCAGCTCCGGTCCTCCCGGGGTCGGAAACACCATATATTTT
v_gene: TRBV5-1; abundance: many; j_gene: TRBJ1-2; d_gene: TRBD1; len: 14; CDR3aa: CASSTTTGAYGYTF; CDR3nt: TGCGCCAGCAGCACCACTACAGGGGCCTATGGCTACACCTTC
v_gene: TRBV24-1; abundance: .; j_gene: TRBJ1-3; d_gene: .; len: 14; CDR3aa: CATSARGSGNTIYF; CDR3nt: TGTGCCACCAGCGCCCGAGGATCGGGAAACACCATATATTTT
v_gene: TRBV15; abundance: few; j_gene: TRBJ2-5; d_gene: .; len: 15; CDR3aa: CAITSGLRTQETQYF; CDR3nt: TGTGCCATCACATCGGGGCTCAGGACGCAAGAGACCCAGTACTTC
v_gene: TRBV29-1; abundance: .; j_gene: TRBJ2-5; d_gene: .; len: 13; CDR3aa: CSVEVGAAETQYF; CDR3nt: TGCAGCGTCGAGGTGGGGGCGGCGGAGACCCAGTACTTC
v_gene: TRBV24-1; abundance: many; j_gene: TRBJ1-5; d_gene: .; len: 18; CDR3aa: CATTIFDSWQAYNQPQHF; CDR3nt: TGTGCCACCACCATTTTTGATTCGTGGCAGGCCTACAATCAGCCCCAGCATTTT
v_gene: TRBV25-1; abundance: many; j_gene: TRBJ2-7; d_gene: TRBD2; len: 14; CDR3aa: CASSGLAGGVEQYF; CDR3nt: TGTGCCAGCAGTGGACTAGCGGGAGGGGTCGAGCAGTACTTC
v_gene: TRBV20-1; abundance: .; j_gene: TRBJ1-5; d_gene: TRBD1; len: 15; CDR3aa: CSAERTGRGNQPQHF; CDR3nt: TGCAGTGCTGAACGGACAGGGAGAGGCAATCAGCCCCAGCATTTT
v_gene: TRBV4-2; abundance: many; j_gene: TRBJ1-2; d_gene: .; len: 15; CDR3aa: CASSLGTPTAYGYTF; CDR3nt: TGTGCCAGCAGCCTAGGGACCCCGACGGCCTATGGCTACACCTTC
v_gene: TRBV10-3; abundance: .; j_gene: TRBJ1-3; d_gene: TRBD1; len: 12; CDR3aa: CATRTGLDTIYF; CDR3nt: TGTGCCACCCGGACAGGGCTGGACACCATATATTTT
v_gene: TRBV7-2; abundance: .; j_gene: TRBJ2-7; d_gene: TRBD1; len: 16; CDR3aa: CASSLPGQGKVYEQYF; CDR3nt: TGTGCCAGCAGTTTACCGGGACAGGGGAAGGTCTACGAGCAGTACTTC
v_gene: TRBV5-1; abundance: once; j_gene: TRBJ1-1; d_gene: .; len: 12; CDR3aa: CASRLTGGTAFF; CDR3nt: TGCGCCAGCAGACTCACCGGGGGAACAGCTTTCTTT
v_gene: TRBV5-1; abundance: few; j_gene: TRBJ1-5; d_gene: .; len: 15; CDR3aa: CASSSFGTNGQPQHF; CDR3nt: TGCGCCAGCAGCTCTTTCGGGACAAACGGTCAGCCCCAGCATTTT
v_gene: TRBV20-1; abundance: many; j_gene: TRBJ2-5; d_gene: .; len: 14; CDR3aa: CSARRGQTKETQYF; CDR3nt: TGCAGTGCTAGACGGGGCCAGACGAAAGAGACCCAGTACTTC
v_gene: TRBV29-1; abundance: .; j_gene: TRBJ1-4; d_gene: .; len: 11; CDR3aa: CSVMLGEKLFF; CDR3nt: TGCAGCGTTATGCTTGGTGAAAAACTGTTTTTT
v_gene: TRBV5-4; abundance: .; j_gene: TRBJ1-3; d_gene: .; len: 15; CDR3aa: CASSSPGGGGNTIYF; CDR3nt: TGTGCCAGCAGCTCCCCTGGGGGAGGTGGAAACACCATATATTTT
v_gene: TRBV5-1; abundance: few; j_gene: TRBJ2-3; d_gene: TRBD1; len: 16; CDR3aa: CASTAVGQGGTDTQYF; CDR3nt: TGCGCCAGCACCGCAGTTGGCCAGGGGGGCACAGATACGCAGTATTTT
v_gene: TRBV20-1; abundance: many; j_gene: TRBJ1-5; d_gene: TRBD1; len: 16; CDR3aa: CSATPRDRGLGQPQHF; CDR3nt: TGCAGTGCTACGCCCCGGGACAGGGGTTTAGGTCAGCCCCAGCATTTT
v_gene: TRBV15; abundance: .; j_gene: TRBJ1-6; d_gene: .; len: 13; CDR3aa: CATSRTNNSPLHF; CDR3nt: TGTGCCACCAGCAGGACCAATAATTCACCCCTCCACTTT
v_gene: TRBV7-6; abundance: .; j_gene: TRBJ2-5; d_gene: TRBD1; len: 15; CDR3aa: CASTPGTANQETQYF; CDR3nt: TGTGCCAGCACGCCCGGGACAGCCAACCAAGAGACCCAGTACTTC
v_gene: TRBV7-9; abundance: .; j_gene: TRBJ1-6; d_gene: .; len: 13; CDR3aa: CASSLGNNSPLHF; CDR3nt: TGTGCCAGCAGCTTAGGGAATAATTCACCCCTCCACTTT
v_gene: TRBV29-1; abundance: .; j_gene: TRBJ2-5; d_gene: .; len: 14; CDR3aa: CSVTWDNYLETQYF; CDR3nt: TGCAGCGTTACATGGGACAACTATTTAGAGACCCAGTACTTC
v_gene: TRBV20-1; abundance: .; j_gene: TRBJ1-2; d_gene: .; len: 13; CDR3aa: CSARDPSFRGYTF; CDR3nt: TGCAGTGCTAGAGATCCAAGTTTTCGGGGCTACACCTTC
v_gene: TRBV12-3/TRBV12-4; abundance: many; j_gene: TRBJ2-7; d_gene: .; len: 14; CDR3aa: CASSSEFRDYEQYF; CDR3nt: TGTGCCAGCAGTTCTGAATTTCGTGACTACGAGCAGTACTTC
v_gene: TRBV7-9; abundance: many; j_gene: TRBJ2-6; d_gene: TRBD2; len: 14; CDR3aa: CASSPPSGDYVLTF; CDR3nt: TGTGCCAGCAGCCCCCCTAGCGGGGATTACGTCCTGACTTTC
v_gene: TRBV6-6; abundance: .; j_gene: TRBJ2-7; d_gene: .; len: 9; CDR3aa: CAPPYEQYF; CDR3nt: TGTGCCCCCCCCTACGAGCAGTACTTC
v_gene: TRBV7-6; abundance: once; j_gene: TRBJ2-7; d_gene: .; len: 14; CDR3aa: CASSLGGTGSEQYF; CDR3nt: TGTGCCAGCAGCTTGGGGGGCACAGGGTCCGAGCAGTACTTC
v_gene: TRBV27; abundance: few; j_gene: TRBJ1-1; d_gene: .; len: 16; CDR3aa: CASIDRWGIMNTEAFF; CDR3nt: TGTGCCAGCATCGACAGGTGGGGTATCATGAACACTGAAGCTTTCTTT
v_gene: TRBV29-1; abundance: .; j_gene: TRBJ2-2; d_gene: .; len: 12; CDR3aa: CSVTGGPGELFF; CDR3nt: TGCAGCGTTACGGGCGGGCCCGGGGAGCTGTTTTTT
v_gene: TRBV20-1; abundance: .; j_gene: TRBJ2-7; d_gene: .; len: 13; CDR3aa: CSARAPARLEQYF; CDR3nt: TGCAGTGCTAGAGCCCCCGCACGACTAGAGCAGTACTTC
v_gene: TRBV11-2; abundance: .; j_gene: TRBJ2-7; d_gene: TRBD2; len: 16; CDR3aa: CASSPWTSDNSYEQYF; CDR3nt: TGTGCCAGCAGCCCGTGGACTAGTGACAACTCCTACGAGCAGTACTTC
v_gene: TRBV7-9; abundance: .; j_gene: TRBJ1-2; d_gene: .; len: 13; CDR3aa: CASSLAEVGGYTF; CDR3nt: TGTGCCAGCAGCTTAGCAGAAGTCGGTGGCTACACCTTC
v_gene: TRBV20-1; abundance: .; j_gene: TRBJ1-2; d_gene: .; len: 13; CDR3aa: CSASQAANYGYTF; CDR3nt: TGCAGTGCTAGCCAGGCAGCTAACTATGGCTACACCTTC
v_gene: TRBV15; abundance: few; j_gene: TRBJ1-1; d_gene: .; len: 13; CDR3aa: CATSRVPARGSFF; CDR3nt: TGTGCCACCAGCAGAGTACCGGCCAGGGGATCTTTCTTT
v_gene: TRBV15; abundance: .; j_gene: TRBJ1-2; d_gene: .; len: 15; CDR3aa: CATSREYPSNYGYTF; CDR3nt: TGTGCCACCAGCAGGGAATATCCGTCTAACTATGGCTACACCTTC
v_gene: TRBV7-6; abundance: .; j_gene: TRBJ2-5; d_gene: .; len: 16; CDR3aa: CASSVVAWRRAETQYF; CDR3nt: TGTGCCAGCAGCGTTGTAGCCTGGAGGAGGGCGGAGACCCAGTACTTC